This TCR beta chain comes out of a study of blood T cell repertoires in COVID-19. Study as a whole: Sample material is recorded as cDNA or gDNA derived from T cells, B-cell-depleted T cells, or PBMCs.

The CDR3 runs 15 residues. With 1 base removed from V and 6 bases from J, the gap between germline ends came to 15 bases. Germline V gene sequence: CDR1 LGHNA, CDR2 YSLEER. Measured with immunoSEQ multiplex PCR; TCRdb has only the in-frame clones, and not every one. The sample shows more than 65,000 clones, around 80% of them seen only once. This TCR came from a man in his 60s with active or convalescent COVID-19. Sample: peripheral blood. The rearrangement uses TRBV4-3 and TRBJ1-2, with D maybe TRBD1 (6 bases). This chain's CDR3 is CASSQGFGTQDGYTF. CDR3 nucleotides: TGCGCCAGCAGCCAAGGATTTGGGACACAGGATGGCTACACCTTC.